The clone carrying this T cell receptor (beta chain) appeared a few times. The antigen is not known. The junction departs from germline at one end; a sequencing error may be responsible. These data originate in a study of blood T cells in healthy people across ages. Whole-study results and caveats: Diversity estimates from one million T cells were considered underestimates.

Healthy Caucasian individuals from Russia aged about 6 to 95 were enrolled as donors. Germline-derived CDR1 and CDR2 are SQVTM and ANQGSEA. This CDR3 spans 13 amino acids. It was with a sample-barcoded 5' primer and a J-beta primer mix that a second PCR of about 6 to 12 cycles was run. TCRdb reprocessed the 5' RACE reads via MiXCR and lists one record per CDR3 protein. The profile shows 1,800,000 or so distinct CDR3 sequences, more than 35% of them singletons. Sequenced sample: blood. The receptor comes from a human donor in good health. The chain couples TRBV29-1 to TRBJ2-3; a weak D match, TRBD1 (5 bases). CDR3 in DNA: TGCAGCGTTGGTACAGGACGCACAGATACGCGGTATTTT. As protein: CSVGTGRTDTRYF.